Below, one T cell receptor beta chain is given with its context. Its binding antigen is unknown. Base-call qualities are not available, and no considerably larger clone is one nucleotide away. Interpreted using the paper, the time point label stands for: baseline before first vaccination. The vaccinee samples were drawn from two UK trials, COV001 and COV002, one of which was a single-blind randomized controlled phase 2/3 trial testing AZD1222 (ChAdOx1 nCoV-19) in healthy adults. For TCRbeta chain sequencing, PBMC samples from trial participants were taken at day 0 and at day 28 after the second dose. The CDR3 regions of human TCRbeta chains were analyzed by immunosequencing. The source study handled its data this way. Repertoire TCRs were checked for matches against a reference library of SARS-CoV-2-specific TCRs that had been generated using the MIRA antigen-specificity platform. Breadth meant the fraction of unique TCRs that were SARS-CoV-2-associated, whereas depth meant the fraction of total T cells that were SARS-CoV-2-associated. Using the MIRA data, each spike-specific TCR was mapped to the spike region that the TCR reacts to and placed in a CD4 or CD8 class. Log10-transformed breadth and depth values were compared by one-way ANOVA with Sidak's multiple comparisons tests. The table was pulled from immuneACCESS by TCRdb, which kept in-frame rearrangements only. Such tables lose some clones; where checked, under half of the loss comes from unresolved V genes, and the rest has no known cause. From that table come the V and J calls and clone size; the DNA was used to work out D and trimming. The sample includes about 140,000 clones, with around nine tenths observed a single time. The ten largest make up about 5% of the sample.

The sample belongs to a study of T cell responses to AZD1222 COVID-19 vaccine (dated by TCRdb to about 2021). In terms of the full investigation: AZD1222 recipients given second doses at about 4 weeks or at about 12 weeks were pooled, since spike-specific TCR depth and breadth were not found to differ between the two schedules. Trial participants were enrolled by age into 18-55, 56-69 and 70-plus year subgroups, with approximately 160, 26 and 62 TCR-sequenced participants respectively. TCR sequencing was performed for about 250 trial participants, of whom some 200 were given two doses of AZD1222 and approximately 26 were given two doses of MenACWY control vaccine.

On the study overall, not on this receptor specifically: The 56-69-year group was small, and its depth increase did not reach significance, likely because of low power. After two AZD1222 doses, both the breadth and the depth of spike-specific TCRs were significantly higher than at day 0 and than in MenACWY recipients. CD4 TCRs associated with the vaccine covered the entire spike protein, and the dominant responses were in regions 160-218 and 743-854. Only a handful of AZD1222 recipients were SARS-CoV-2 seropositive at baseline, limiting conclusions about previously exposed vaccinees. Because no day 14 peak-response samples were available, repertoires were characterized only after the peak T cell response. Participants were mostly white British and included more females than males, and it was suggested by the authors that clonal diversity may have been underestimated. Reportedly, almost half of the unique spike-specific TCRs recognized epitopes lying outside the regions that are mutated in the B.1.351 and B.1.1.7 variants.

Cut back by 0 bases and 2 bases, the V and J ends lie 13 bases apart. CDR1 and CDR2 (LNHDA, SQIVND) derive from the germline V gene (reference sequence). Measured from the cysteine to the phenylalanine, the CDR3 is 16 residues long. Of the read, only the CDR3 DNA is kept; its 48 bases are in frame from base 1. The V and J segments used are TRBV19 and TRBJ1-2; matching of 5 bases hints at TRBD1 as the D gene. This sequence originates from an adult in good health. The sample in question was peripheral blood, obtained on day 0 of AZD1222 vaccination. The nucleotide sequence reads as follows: TGTGCCAGTAGTATAGATCGCAGGGCGGAGAACTATGGCTACACCTTC. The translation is CASSIDRRAENYGYTF.